The present T cell receptor (beta chain) was sequenced within a study of T-cell reconstitution after alpha-beta-depleted transplantation in children. Study results and caveats: It was reported that alpha-beta T cells came from several hundred expanded graft clones (about two months after transplant). The study traced high day-60 TCRbeta diversity in some patients to surviving recipient T cells and thymic progenitors. T-cell counts and diversity at one year following transplant were attributed mainly to newly produced T cells.

In the case of this clonotype: Antigen unknown.

Germline loops: CDR1 SGHTA, CDR2 FQGNSA. The CDR3 covers 16 residues. The V gene end was trimmed by 4 bases and the J gene end by 3 bases; junction bases not matched to a gene: 8. Unique molecular identifiers were incorporated during preparation of the TCRbeta library. Each CDR3 protein gets one entry after TCRdb re-called the PCR reads with MiXCR. The table shows nearly 350,000 distinct CDR3 sequences, with 15% to 20% occurring only once. The rearrangement links TRBV7-2 to TRBJ2-1; 8 bases match TRBD2. This TCR derives from a male patient aged 2-15 years who had a stem cell transplant for acute lymphoblastic leukemia, so the T cells may come from the graft donor. Sample: PBMCs, mostly from graft donor cells, taken 360 days after TCRalphabeta/CD19-depleted stem cell transplant. The CDR3 region is CASSCPIAGNYNEQFF. As DNA, the CDR3 is TGTGCCAGCAGCTGTCCGATAGCGGGGAACTACAATGAGCAGTTCTTC.